Sequencing of this T cell receptor (beta chain) was carried out in a study of blood T cell repertoires in COVID-19. Overall study: The United States, Italy and Spain supplied acute and convalescent COVID-19 samples. PBMCs, B-cell-depleted T cells, or T cells were the source of the cDNA or gDNA that made up the material.

How the authors handled the data: Reference gene primer amplification gave nucleated cell count estimates. TCRdb's table, derived via immunoSEQ multiplex PCR, lists solely in-frame clones and lacks some. V and J calls and clone size come straight from that table; D and trimming were deduced from the DNA. The data hold approximately 240,000 clones, with around 83% observed a single time. CDR3 size: 14 residues. Germline-derived CDR1 and CDR2 are MNHNY and SVGAGI (reference sequence). Trimming stripped 2 bases from V and 5 bases from J, with 12 bases between. The source material was peripheral blood. The V call is TRBV6-6, the J call TRBJ1-1; unclear D gene. This sequence originates from a middle-aged woman who had recovered from COVID-19. The CDR3 DNA follows: TGTGCCAGCAGTTACGGCGGAGAGAGGACTGAAGCTTTCTTT. It specifies CASSYGGERTEAFF.